In this sample, the clone carrying this T cell receptor beta chain turned up many times. No antigen is known for it. Time point: before preoperative PTX-NDP chemotherapy. Preoperative chemotherapy with paclitaxel-nedaplatin was given to patients before surgery. The sample belongs to a study of esophageal squamous cell carcinoma under preoperative chemotherapy. Study observations and caveats: Peripheral T cells showed a significant TCR diversity increase after chemotherapy, unlike tumor-infiltrating lymphocytes.

TCRdb called the PCR reads again in MiXCR, with one record for every CDR3 protein. The sample includes roughly 16,000 distinct CDR3 sequences, around half of them seen just once. The specimen was obtained from a patient given preoperative chemotherapy. This receptor was taken from a human donor with esophageal squamous cell carcinoma. The donor label of this sample is uncertain.

CDR3 in DNA: TGTGCCAGCTCACCGGGTGGGCAGGGTGCCTACGAGCAGTACTTC. Translated, it gives CASSPGGQGAYEQYF. The V gene is TRBV18, the J gene TRBJ2-7, with D possibly matching TRBD1 (5 bases). Trimming left V 3 bases short and J 2 bases short, with 14 bases between. The CDR3 is 15 amino acids. Germline loops: CDR1 KGHSH, CDR2 LQKENI.